Ten or more counts support the clone carrying this T cell receptor (beta chain). The data were obtained in a study of T cell repertoires in cytomegalovirus infection. TCRdb re-derived calls from the reads in MiXCR, one entry per CDR3 protein. This sample carries more than 200,000 distinct CDR3 sequences, around 9% of them seen once, and the ten largest clones take roughly 15%. Per germline, CDR1 SGHTA and CDR2 FQGNSA. The CDR3 is made up of 16 amino acids. V was clipped by 5 bases and J by 0 bases, with 15 bases between them. This chain connects TRBV7-2 to TRBJ2-3; D is unresolved. Sequences were obtained from PBMCs. The TCR comes from a human donor in good health (CMV status not recorded). Some clones in this sample may be carry-over from other donors' samples. For the CDR3, the DNA is TGTGCCAGCAGCAGTAAGGTTGGGATGAGCACAGATACGCAGTATTTT. The encoded protein is CASSSKVGMSTDTQYF.